Each of the 5 T cell receptor beta chains below was sequenced from the same sample in a study of T cells in Graves' hyperthyroidism and ophthalmopathy. Using RNA transcripts as the source, TCR beta CDR3 regions were amplified. The primer set for the first-round RT-PCR of the TCR CDR3 was HTBI. One entry per CDR3 protein, called by TCRdb with MiXCR from the multiplex PCR reads. The sample holds roughly 180,000 distinct CDR3 sequences, over 15% seen once. Sample: blood. Source of these receptors: a woman between 50 and 59 years old with Graves' hyperthyroidism.

This clonotype has a count of ten or more. This chain links TRBV15 with TRBJ2-3; 9 bases are shared with TRBD2. The CDR3 has 18 amino acids. V lost 0 bases and J lost 2; bases outside the gene matches: 9. In germline, CDR1 is LNHNV, CDR2 YYDKDF (reference sequence). DNA of the CDR3: TGTGCCACCAGCAGAGATACTCTGGCGGGAGGGCCCACAGATACGCAGTATTTT. Translated, it gives CATSRDTLAGGPTDTQYF.

In its sample, this clonotype was seen many times. V and J are TRBV2 and TRBJ2-7; perhaps TRBD1 as D (5 bases). V shed 7 bases and J shed 2 bases, with 9 bases lying between them. CDR1 SNHLY and CDR2 FYNNEI come from the germline V gene. There are 12 residues in the CDR3. CDR3 protein: CASTTDTYEQYF. The CDR3, as DNA: TGTGCCAGCACGACAGATACCTACGAGCAGTACTTC.

This clonotype has at least ten counts. CDR3 protein: CASSQSREQAFF. CDR3 nucleotides: TGTGCCAGCAGCCAATCGCGGGAGCAAGCTTTCTTT. The chain links TRBV3-1 to TRBJ1-1; D gene unclear. Germline CDR1 is LGHDT and CDR2 is YNNKEL (reference sequence). CDR3 length: 12 amino acids. Trimming removed 2 bases from V and 9 bases from J, with 10 bases in between. The variable domain in full, with the rest retrieved from reference TRBV3-1 and TRBJ1-1, is DTAVSQTPKYLVTQMGNDKSIKCEQNLGHDTMYWYKQDSKKFLKIMFSYNNKELIINETVPNRFSPKSPDKAHLNLHINSLELGDSAVYFCASSQSREQAFFGQGTRLTVV.

This clonotype occurred many times. This sequence joins TRBV19 and TRBJ1-1, with TRBD1 as a possible D gene (6 bases). Trimming removed 6 bases at V and 7 bases at J, with 9 bases between. This CDR3 spans 11 amino acids. Germline CDR1 is LNHDA and CDR2 is SQIVND (reference sequence). The CDR3 DNA follows: TGTGCCAGTAGGCTCAGGGGTGAAGCTTTCTTT. It codes for CASRLRGEAFF.

Many counts were recorded for this clonotype. V and J are TRBV28 and TRBJ2-5, with D tentatively TRBD1 or TRBD2 (5 bases each). The CDR3 is made up of 18 amino acids. From germline, CDR1 is MDHEN and CDR2 SYDVKM. Trimming removed 6 bases at V and 3 bases at J, with 26 bases between. CDR3: CASSILTRDSGLKETQYF. The CDR3 nucleotides are TGTGCCAGCAGCATACTCACCCGAGATTCGGGGCTGAAAGAGACCCAGTACTTC.